A selection of T cell receptor beta chains follows, all from one sample in a study of siplizumab effects on memory and regulatory T cells. Generated by immunoSEQ multiplex PCR, the TCRdb table keeps only in-frame clones and is missing some. The sample has approximately 120,000 clones; about 90% are singletons. Sample: Tregs sorted from blood. The receptors come from a human donor in good health. Each CDR3 is given with its conserved first and last residue. Each record gives: clone size, V gene, J gene, D gene, CDR3 DNA, CDR3 protein. The D gene is left open where the match is weak. Size is stated for part of the rows, as once, few or many counts, or as a class when the clone is expanded.

once	TRBV7-2	TRBJ1-6	-	TGTGCCAGCAGCTTAGTTCTCTTCCGAAGGGGTTCACCCCTCCACTTT	CASSLVLFRRGSPLHF
-	TRBV2	TRBJ2-5	TRBD2	TGTGCCAGCAATCCAACGGGGGGGGCGGAGACCCAGTACTTC	CASNPTGGAETQYF
-	TRBV19	TRBJ1-2	-	TGTGCCAGTAGTACCCAGGGATTAGCTAACTATGGCTACACCTTC	CASSTQGLANYGYTF
-	TRBV21-1	TRBJ2-6	-	TGTGCCAGCAGCTCGGTAGGGTTTTCGGGGCCCAACGTCCTGACTTTC	CASSSVGFSGPNVLTF
once	TRBV6-1	TRBJ1-4	-	TGTGCCAGCAGTGAAAACGGGGGACCTAATGAAAAACTGTTTTTT	CASSENGGPNEKLFF
once	TRBV4-1	TRBJ2-3	-	TGCGCCAGCAGCCAATTATCCGGGACACCGAGCACAGATACGCAGTATTTT	CASSQLSGTPSTDTQYF
-	TRBV4-2	TRBJ2-2	-	TGTGCCAGCAGCGGATGGGGGCGCCGGAACACCGGGGAGCTGTTTTTT	CASSGWGRRNTGELFF
-	TRBV9	TRBJ1-5	TRBD1	TGTGCCAGCAGCCCGGGGGACAGCTTAAATCAGCCCCAGCATTTT	CASSPGDSLNQPQHF
-	TRBV6-6	TRBJ2-7	TRBD2	TGTGCCAGCAGTTACTCCCTAGCGGGAGTAAACGAGCAGTACTTC	CASSYSLAGVNEQYF
-	TRBV5-6	TRBJ1-2	-	TGTGCCAGCAGCTTGGTTCAGGGTGGCTACACCTTC	CASSLVQGGYTF
-	TRBV19	TRBJ1-2	-	TGTGCCAGTAGTTTAGCAGGAAAATCTAACTATGGCTACACCTTC	CASSLAGKSNYGYTF
-	TRBV10-3	TRBJ1-2	TRBD1	TGTGCCATCAGTGGGGGACAGGGGAACTATGGCTACACCTTC	CAISGGQGNYGYTF
-	TRBV5-1	TRBJ2-7	-	TGCGCCAGCAGCTTACAAACAGGCGCCAACCACAAGCAGTACTTC	CASSLQTGANHKQYF
-	TRBV6-6	TRBJ1-2	-	TGTGCCAGCAGCTCAATCTGGGGGCGCCGAGGTGGCTACACCTTC	CASSSIWGRRGGYTF
-	TRBV5-6	TRBJ2-5	TRBD2	TGTGCCAGCAGCTTTCTGCGGGGGGGGGAGACCCAGTACTTC	CASSFLRGGETQYF
once	TRBV2	TRBJ2-7	-	TGTGCCAGCAGTATTGGACAGTCCTACGAGCAGTACTTC	CASSIGQSYEQYF
-	TRBV4-2	TRBJ2-4	TRBD2	TGTGCCAGCAGCCAAGAAACTAGCGGGAAAGGGTCCAAAAACATTCAGTACTTC	CASSQETSGKGSKNIQYF
-	TRBV5-1	TRBJ2-3	-	TGCGCCAGCAAAGCAGATACGCAGTATTTT	CASKADTQYF
once	TRBV7-8	TRBJ2-7	-	TGTGCCAGCAGCGAGACTTATATCGGGTACGAGCAGTACTTC	CASSETYIGYEQYF
-	TRBV9	TRBJ2-7	-	TGTGCCAGCAGCGTAGGGACCGCCCGGGCCTACGAGCAGTACTTC	CASSVGTARAYEQYF
few	TRBV18	TRBJ1-5	-	TGTGCCAGCTCATATACAGCTAATCAGCCCCAGCATTTT	CASSYTANQPQHF
once	TRBV6-1	TRBJ1-6	TRBD1	TGTGCCAGCAGTGACGTCGTCAGGGGGCTGTCCTATAATTCACCCCTCCACTTT	CASSDVVRGLSYNSPLHF
once	TRBV5-1	TRBJ2-5	-	TGCGCCAGCGGCGAACAGGGCCGCCGAGAGACCCAGTACTTC	CASGEQGRRETQYF
-	TRBV14	TRBJ2-7	-	TGTGCCAGCAGCCAAGTGAGAGCGGGCATCTACGAGCAGTACTTC	CASSQVRAGIYEQYF
-	TRBV5-1	TRBJ2-6	-	TGCGCCAGCAGCTTCCCCGTGGGAACTGGGGCCAACGTCCTGACTTTC	CASSFPVGTGANVLTF
-	TRBV2	TRBJ1-1	-	TGTGCCAGCGATGGGGGGAGGAACACTGAAGCCTTCTTT	CASDGGRNTEAFF
-	TRBV5-4	TRBJ1-2	-	TGTGCCAGCAGCTGGCAGGGGCGGAGCTATGGCTACACCTTC	CASSWQGRSYGYTF
-	TRBV5-1	TRBJ2-6	TRBD1	TGCGCCAGCAGCCTCGACAGGGCTGGGGCCAACGTCCTGACTTTC	CASSLDRAGANVLTF
-	TRBV2	TRBJ1-2	TRBD1	TGTGCCAGCCAGGAGGGGACAGGGAATGGCTACACCTTC	CASQEGTGNGYTF
-	TRBV5-6	TRBJ2-1	-	TGTGCCAGCAGCTCCCCGCACGCAGGTGAGCAGTTCTTC	CASSSPHAGEQFF
-	TRBV11-3	TRBJ2-1	TRBD2	TGTGCCAGCAGCTTCGGGGGGTCCTTTACTTACAATGAGCAGTTCTTC	CASSFGGSFTYNEQFF
-	TRBV29-1	TRBJ1-5	-	TGCAGCGCCTCTGACAGAGGCAATCAGCCCCAGCATTTT	CSASDRGNQPQHF
-	TRBV6-1	TRBJ2-1	-	TGTGCCAGCAGTGAATCGGGCCATGAGCAGTTCTTC	CASSESGHEQFF
-	TRBV13	TRBJ1-5	-	TGTGCCAGCAGCTTAGGCGCGCGGGGGAATCAGCCCCAGCATTTT	CASSLGARGNQPQHF
-	TRBV7-2	TRBJ2-1	TRBD2	TGTGCCAGCAGTACAGCTAGCGGCTCCTACAATGAGCAGTTCTTC	CASSTASGSYNEQFF
-	TRBV7-3	TRBJ1-3	-	TGTGCCAGCAGCCTAGGACAGGGAAACACCATATATTTT	CASSLGQGNTIYF
-	TRBV5-1	TRBJ1-2	TRBD1	TGCGCCAGCAGCCTTGGGGACAGAACTAACTATGGCTACACCTTC	CASSLGDRTNYGYTF
-	TRBV29-1	TRBJ2-7	-	TGCAGCGCCGTGGGACGCCTCCCCTACGAGCAGTACTTC	CSAVGRLPYEQYF
once	TRBV7-3	TRBJ1-6	-	TGTGCCAGCAGCCTCGATCAGGGTTCACCCCTCCACTTT	CASSLDQGSPLHF
-	TRBV6-5	TRBJ1-3	-	TGTGCCAGCAGTTACCTGGGACATAGCTCTGGAAACACCATATATTTT	CASSYLGHSSGNTIYF
-	TRBV6-6	TRBJ1-5	TRBD1	TGTGCCACCGTGAAACAGGGGACGGTTAGCAATCAGCCCCAGCATTTT	CATVKQGTVSNQPQHF
few	TRBV11-3	TRBJ2-6	-	TGTGCCAGCAGCCCGTCGGGGGCCAACGTCCTGACTTTC	CASSPSGANVLTF
-	TRBV2	TRBJ1-6	TRBD1	TGTGCCAGCAGTGAAGGGTTGACAGGGGGAAAGGCATCCTATAATTCACCCCTCCACTTT	CASSEGLTGGKASYNSPLHF
once	TRBV30	TRBJ2-2	TRBD2	TGTGCCTGTGGTAGCGGGGGAAACACCGGGGAGCTGTTTTTT	CACGSGGNTGELFF